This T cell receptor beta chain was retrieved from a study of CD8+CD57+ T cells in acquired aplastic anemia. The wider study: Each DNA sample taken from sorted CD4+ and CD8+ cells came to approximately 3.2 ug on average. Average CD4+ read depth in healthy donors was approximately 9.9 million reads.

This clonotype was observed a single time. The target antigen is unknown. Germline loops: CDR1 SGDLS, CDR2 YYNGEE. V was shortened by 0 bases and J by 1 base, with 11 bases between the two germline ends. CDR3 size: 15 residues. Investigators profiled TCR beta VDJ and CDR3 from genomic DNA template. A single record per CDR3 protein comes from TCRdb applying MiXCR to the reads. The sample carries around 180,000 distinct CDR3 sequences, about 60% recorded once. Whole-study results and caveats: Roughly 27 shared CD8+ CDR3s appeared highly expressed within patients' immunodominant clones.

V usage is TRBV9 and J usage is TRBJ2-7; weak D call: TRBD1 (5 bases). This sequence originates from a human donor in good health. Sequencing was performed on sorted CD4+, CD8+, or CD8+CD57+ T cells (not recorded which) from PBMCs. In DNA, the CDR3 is TGTGCCAGCAGCGTAGGGCCGACAGATTCCTACGAGCAGTACTTC. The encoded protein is CASSVGPTDSYEQYF.